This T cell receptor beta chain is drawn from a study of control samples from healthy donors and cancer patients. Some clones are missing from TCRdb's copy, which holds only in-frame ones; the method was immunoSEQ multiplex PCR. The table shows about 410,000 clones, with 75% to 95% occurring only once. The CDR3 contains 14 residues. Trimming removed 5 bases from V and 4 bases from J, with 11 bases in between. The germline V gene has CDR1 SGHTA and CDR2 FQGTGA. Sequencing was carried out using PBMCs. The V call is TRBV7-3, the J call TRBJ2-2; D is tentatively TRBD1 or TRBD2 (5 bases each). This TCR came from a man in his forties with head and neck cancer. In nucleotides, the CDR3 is TGTGCCAGCAGCCCGGGGCTGAGCACCGGGGAGCTGTTTTTT. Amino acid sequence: CASSPGLSTGELFF.